This T cell receptor (beta chain) was captured in a study of blood T cell repertoires in COVID-19. This clone showed up just a few times. The assay was immunoSEQ multiplex PCR, and TCRdb's table has in-frame clones only and misses some. This sample has roughly 400,000 clones, with 80% to 90% found just once. The CDR3 runs 15 residues. Germline V gene data show CDR1 as SNHLY and CDR2 as FYNNEI. The junction had 8 bases not matched to a gene; V was cut back by 7 bases and J by 5 bases. This chain uses TRBV2 with TRBJ2-2, with 9 nucleotides matching TRBD2. The sequence came from a woman in her 50s who had recovered from COVID-19. The material sequenced was PBMCs or T cells enriched from blood (not recorded which). CDR3 in DNA: TGTGCCAGCATCAGTAGTCTAGCGGGGACCGGGGAGCTGTTTTTT. It is translated as CASISSLAGTGELFF.